What follows describes a single TCR beta chain. Its specificity is not known. These data come from a study of T cells in Graves' hyperthyroidism and ophthalmopathy. The CDR3 has 9 residues. The V gene lost 8 bases and the J gene lost 6 bases, with 5 bases spanning the gap. The germline gives CDR1 SNHLY, CDR2 FYNNEI. The study, taken as a whole, reports: Ophthalmopathy was identified by the model a median 6.5 months ahead of onset.

Graves' hyperthyroidism qualified as stable when ophthalmopathy did not progress within 18 months. TCR beta CDR3 regions were amplified from RNA. With the HTBI primer set, the TCR CDR3 went through a first round of RT-PCR. TCRdb analysed the multiplex PCR reads with MiXCR anew, one entry per CDR3 protein. The sample lists about 350,000 distinct CDR3 sequences, approximately 15% occurring once. The clonotype originates from a woman aged 30 to 39 with Graves' hyperthyroidism. The sequenced material came from blood. The V and J genes are TRBV2 and TRBJ2-7, with no clear D. In DNA, the CDR3 is TGTGCCAGCTTCCCCGAGCAGTACTTC. Its protein is CASFPEQYF.